This TCR beta chain was captured by sequencing in a study of long-term antiretroviral therapy in people with HIV. Survey-level immunoSEQ v3.0 assays were run. The assay was immunoSEQ multiplex PCR, and TCRdb's table has in-frame clones only and misses some. The sample consists of about 25,000 clones, roughly 79% of them appearing once. The CDR3 spans 20 residues. V lost 5 bases and J lost 0, with 23 bases in between. Germline V lookup: CDR1 MDHEN, CDR2 SYDVKM. This clone was found once. What it binds is unknown. There was at least one pre-ART PBMC sample for each donor, plus at least two post-ART PBMC samples. Notes on the study in general: Dominating the repertoire at all time points were the clones that expanded before ART.

Specimen: unsorted PBMCs, collected 2.1 years after starting antiretroviral therapy. This TCR came from a man aged 25-45 years with HIV. The chain joins TRBV28 to TRBJ2-6, with a possible D match to TRBD2 (5 bases). CDR3 DNA: TGTGCCAGCAGTCCTAACCGAGGGCTTGGTGGATTCTCTGGGGCCAACGTCCTGACTTTC. It is translated as CASSPNRGLGGFSGANVLTF.